This T cell receptor (beta chain) was captured by sequencing in a study of blood T cell repertoires in COVID-19. Study details: Sample material is recorded as cDNA or gDNA derived from T cells, B-cell-depleted T cells, or PBMCs.

Per the original data handling: Researchers report that nucleated cell counts were estimated from reference gene primer amplification. Data came from immunoSEQ multiplex PCR; TCRdb stores just in-frame clones and leaves some out. For V, J and clone size, that table is used; D and trimming come from the DNA. The sample holds around 20,000 clones, approximately 90% seen once. Germline V CDR1 and CDR2: KGHSH, LQKENI. Trimming took off 2 bases at V and 10 bases at J, with 18 bases between the two ends. CDR3 size: 16 residues. Specimen: peripheral blood. V and J are TRBV18 and TRBJ1-6, with no clear D. The sequence was obtained from a man in his 70s with acute or convalescent COVID-19. The CDR3 is CASSPNGRTVGSPLHF. CDR3 in DNA: TGTGCCAGCTCACCAAATGGGCGGACTGTAGGCTCACCCCTCCACTTT.